The rows below give T cell receptor beta chains drawn from one sample of a study of blood T cell repertoires in COVID-19. This table comes from immunoSEQ multiplex PCR, and its TCRdb copy is limited to in-frame clones, with some not included. The sample includes roughly 410,000 clones, approximately 89% of them seen just once. The material sequenced was peripheral blood. All receptors derive from a woman aged 55-69 years with COVID-19, enrolled during active disease. Both conserved end residues are trimmed from each CDR3.

J gene	V gene	CDR3 protein
TRBJ2-4	TRBV4-2	ASSQDLRGGPKNIQY
TRBJ1-1	TRBV6-5	ASSWDRDTEAF
TRBJ1-1	TRBV7-2	ASSPMGTMNTEAF
TRBJ1-2	TRBV6-5	ASRPTGPGRYT
TRBJ1-2	TRBV7-2	ASSTGQGYGYT
TRBJ2-5	TRBV5-1	ASSLGQLQETQY
TRBJ2-5	TRBV7-9	ASSFRGAGETQY
TRBJ1-4	TRBV16	ASSVQPGQGFEKLF
TRBJ1-2	TRBV29-1	SLLRARDGGYT
TRBJ2-3	TRBV24-1	ATSGDSTDTQY
TRBJ1-1	TRBV9	ASSVGQGFAEAF
TRBJ2-7	TRBV3-1/TRBV3-2	ASSRGGQGGHEQY
TRBJ2-2	TRBV2	ASRKGQNTGELF
TRBJ1-3	TRBV28	ASSSGGTGGGNTIY